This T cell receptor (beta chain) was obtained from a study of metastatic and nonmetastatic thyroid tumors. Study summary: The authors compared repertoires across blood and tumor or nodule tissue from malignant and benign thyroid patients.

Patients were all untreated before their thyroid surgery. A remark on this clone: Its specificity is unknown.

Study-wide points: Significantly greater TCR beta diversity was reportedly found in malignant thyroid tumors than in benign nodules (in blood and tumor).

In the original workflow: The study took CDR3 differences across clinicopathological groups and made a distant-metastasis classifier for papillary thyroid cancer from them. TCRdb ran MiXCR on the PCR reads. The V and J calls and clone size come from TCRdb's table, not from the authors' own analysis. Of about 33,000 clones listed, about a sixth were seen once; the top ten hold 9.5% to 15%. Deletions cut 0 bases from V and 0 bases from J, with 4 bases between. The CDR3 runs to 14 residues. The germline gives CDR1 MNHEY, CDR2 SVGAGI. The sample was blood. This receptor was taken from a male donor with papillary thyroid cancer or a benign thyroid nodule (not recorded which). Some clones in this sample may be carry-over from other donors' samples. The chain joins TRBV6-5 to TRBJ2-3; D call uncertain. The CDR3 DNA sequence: TGTGCCAGCAGTTACTCGGCAAGCACAGATACGCAGTATTTT. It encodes CASSYSASTDTQYF.